Here is one T cell receptor beta chain with its context. The data were obtained in a study of T cell responses to AZD1222 COVID-19 vaccine. Germline V gives CDR1 ENHRY, CDR2 SYGVKD. CDR3 length equals 14 residues. V lost 3 bases and J lost 7, with 13 bases in between. Data came from immunoSEQ multiplex PCR; TCRdb stores just in-frame clones and leaves some out. The data contain around 70,000 clones, 88% of them seen just once; the ten biggest clones take up roughly 7.4%. The rearrangement uses TRBV10-3 and TRBJ1-5; maybe TRBD1 (6 bases). The sequence came from an adult in good health. Material: peripheral blood, obtained on day 0 of AZD1222 vaccination. In DNA, the CDR3 is TGTGCCATCAGTGAACGAGGGGGTCGGCAGCCCCAGCATTTT. It yields the protein CAISERGGRQPQHF.